The clone carrying this T cell receptor (beta chain) was seen repeatedly, ten times or more. The antigen remains unidentified. Time point described: persistent/refractory GD, antithyroid drugs over 5 years with positive TRAb. RNA extracted from PBMCs served as the sequencing template. iRepertoire HTBI primers and Arm-PCR of CDR3 regions built TCR beta libraries. TCRdb re-analysed the multiplex PCR reads in MiXCR, keeping a single row per CDR3 protein. The sample contains hundreds of thousands of distinct CDR3 sequences, roughly 20% of which appear only once. This entry is derived from a study of regulatory T cells in long-lasting Graves disease. About the research overall: More than 5 years of antithyroid drugs with positive TSH receptor antibodies defined persistent Graves' disease. Study-wide findings and caveats: Researchers reported studying only peripheral blood, not thyroid tissue. With a few thousand shared public clonotypes, persistent patients exceeded new patients, who shared about a thousand.

Unmatched junction bases numbered 3, after V lost 4 bases and J lost 4 bases. The CDR3 contains 14 residues. This receptor was identified in a female donor with Graves disease. Sequences were derived from peripheral blood mononuclear cells (PBMCs), sampled when the disease was refractory, from a patient treated with antithyroid drugs. This chain joins TRBV12-3 or TRBV12-4 and TRBJ1-2, with 10 bases fitting TRBD1. The CDR3 DNA is TGTGCCAGCAGTTCTCGGACAGGGGGCTATGGCTACACCTTC. Translated: CASSSRTGGYGYTF.